What follows describes a single T cell receptor beta chain. The source of the sample is a study of cytomegalovirus exposure and HLA in healthy donors. Primers: 60 Vbeta forward and 13 Jbeta reverse. Produced via immunoSEQ multiplex PCR; TCRdb's table is partial and in-frame only. The table lists more than 150,000 clones, 80% to 90% of them singletons. The CDR3 loop spans 15 amino acids. V shed 0 bases and J shed 0 bases, with 7 bases lying between them. Germline lookup yields CDR1 SGHRS and CDR2 YFSETQ. Sample: PBMCs. This chain connects TRBV5-1 to TRBJ2-1; D is unresolved. This receptor was taken from a man aged 18 to 30 in good health and CMV-seropositive. In DNA form, the CDR3 reads TGCGCCAGCAGCTTGGGCAGTCCCTCCTACAATGAGCAGTTCTTC. This codes for CASSLGSPSYNEQFF.